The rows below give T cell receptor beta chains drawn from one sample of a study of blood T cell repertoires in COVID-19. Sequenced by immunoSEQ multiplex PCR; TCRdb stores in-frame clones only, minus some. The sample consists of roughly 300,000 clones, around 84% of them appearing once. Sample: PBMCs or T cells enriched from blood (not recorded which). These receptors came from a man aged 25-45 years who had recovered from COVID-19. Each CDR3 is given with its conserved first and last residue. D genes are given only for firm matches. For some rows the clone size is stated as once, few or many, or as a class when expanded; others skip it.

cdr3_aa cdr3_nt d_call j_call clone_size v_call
CASSQGTTRTDTQYF TGTGCCAGCAGCCAAGGGACTACGCGCACAGATACGCAGTATTTT . TRBJ2-3 . TRBV14
CASSVGASGANVLTF TGTGCCAGCAGCGTTGGGGCCTCTGGGGCCAACGTCCTGACTTTC . TRBJ2-6 . TRBV9
CASSLWESPLHF TGTGCCAGCAGTTTGTGGGAGTCACCCCTCCACTTT . TRBJ1-6 few TRBV28
CASSIGGSNEKLFF TGTGCCAGTAGTATCGGCGGCAGTAATGAAAAACTGTTTTTT . TRBJ1-4 . TRBV19
CASSPTRDTEAFF TGTGCCAGCTCACCCACCCGAGACACCGAAGCTTTCTTT . TRBJ1-1 . TRBV18
CASGLLAGVTETQYF TGTGCTAGTGGTCTCCTAGCGGGAGTTACAGAGACCCAGTACTTC TRBD2 TRBJ2-5 once TRBV12-5
CASSPPGKNIQYF TGTGCCAGCTCACCTCCAGGGAAAAACATTCAGTACTTC . TRBJ2-4 . TRBV18
CASSPGQAYEQYF TGCGCCAGCAGCCCAGGACAAGCCTACGAGCAGTACTTC . TRBJ2-7 . TRBV4-1
CASSPATGRLSGNTIYF TGCGCCAGCAGCCCGGCGACAGGGCGCCTCTCTGGAAACACCATATATTTT TRBD1 TRBJ1-3 . TRBV5-1
CASSVATGEDGYTF TGCGCCAGCAGCGTTGCGACAGGTGAAGATGGCTACACCTTC . TRBJ1-2 . TRBV5-1
CASSLAQQGAPYEQYF TGTGCCAGCAGCTTAGCGCAACAGGGGGCCCCCTACGAGCAGTACTTC TRBD1 TRBJ2-7 few TRBV7-2
CACTNRGAPYEQYF TGTGCCTGTACAAACAGGGGGGCTCCCTACGAGCAGTACTTC TRBD1 TRBJ2-7 . TRBV30
CSASLLQTNEKLFF TGCAGTGCTAGTCTCTTACAGACTAATGAAAAACTGTTTTTT . TRBJ1-4 few TRBV20-1
CATSDLEDTIYF TGTGCCACCAGTGATTTGGAGGACACCATATATTTT . TRBJ1-3 . TRBV24-1
CASSLVRASGRGAYNEQFF TGTGCCAGCAGCTTGGTAAGGGCTAGCGGGAGGGGGGCCTACAATGAGCAGTTCTTC TRBD2 TRBJ2-1 . TRBV5-6
CASSLDTGIAEKLFF TGTGCCAGCAGCTTAGATACGGGGATAGCTGAAAAACTGTTTTTT . TRBJ1-4 . TRBV7-9
CASSPLGLGAGYTF TGTGCCAGCAGCCCGCTAGGCTTGGGGGCTGGCTACACCTTC . TRBJ1-2 . TRBV7-8
CASSIADPGQNYGYTF TGTGCCAGTAGTATAGCAGACCCGGGACAAAACTATGGCTACACCTTC . TRBJ1-2 . TRBV19
CASSQDREKLFF TGTGCCAGCAGCCAAGACCGGGAAAAACTGTTTTTT . TRBJ1-4 . TRBV4-2
CASSGAATGVEGYTF TGCGCCAGCAGCGGCGCCGCGACAGGGGTGGAGGGCTACACCTTC TRBD1 TRBJ1-2 . TRBV5-1
CASSLRASQYNTGELFF TGCGCCAGCAGCTTGCGGGCTAGCCAATATAACACCGGGGAGCTGTTTTTT . TRBJ2-2 . TRBV5-1
CASSSLGINEKLFF TGTGCCAGCAGTTCCCTCGGGATTAATGAAAAACTGTTTTTT . TRBJ1-4 . TRBV27
CASSHPPNTGELFF TGTGCCAGCAGCCATCCTCCCAACACCGGGGAGCTGTTTTTT . TRBJ2-2 . TRBV3-1/TRBV3-2
CASSRDSTYEQYF TGTGCCAGCAGTAGGGACTCAACCTACGAGCAGTACTTC . TRBJ2-7 . TRBV6-5
CASSIVGRGSNQPQHF TGTGCCAGTAGTATAGTCGGCAGGGGAAGCAATCAGCCCCAGCATTTT . TRBJ1-5 . TRBV19
CASSVDRPLVEAFF TGTGCCAGCAGTGTGGACAGGCCGTTAGTTGAAGCTTTCTTT TRBD1 TRBJ1-1 . TRBV2
CASSPGGYGYTF TGCGCCAGCAGTCCCGGGGGCTATGGCTACACCTTC . TRBJ1-2 . TRBV10-1
CASSLGLAGGQETQYF TGTGCCAGCAGCCTCGGACTAGCGGGAGGGCAAGAGACCCAGTACTTC TRBD2 TRBJ2-5 . TRBV3-1/TRBV3-2
CASSPGRNQPQHF TGTGCCAGCTCACCAGGGAGGAATCAGCCCCAGCATTTT . TRBJ1-5 . TRBV18
CAWMLTGPTEKLFF TGTGCCTGGATGTTGACAGGGCCGACTGAAAAACTGTTTTTT TRBD1 TRBJ1-4 . TRBV30
CASSQSPIILPGQPLNNNTEAFF TGCGCCAGCAGTCAATCCCCAATTATCCTACCGGGACAGCCACTAAACAACAACACTGAAGCTTTCTTT TRBD1 TRBJ1-1 . TRBV23-1
CASSKRGLENSPLHF TGTGCCAGTAGTAAGCGGGGCCTCGAGAATTCACCCCTCCACTTT . TRBJ1-6 . TRBV19
CASSWGQPNTEAFF TGTGCCAGCAGTTGGGGACAGCCGAACACTGAAGCTTTCTTT TRBD1 TRBJ1-1 . TRBV6-6
CASSTGASSNQPQHF TGTGCCAGCAGTACAGGGGCTTCGAGCAATCAGCCCCAGCATTTT TRBD1 TRBJ1-5 . TRBV6-5
CATSDPRLAGAPRTDTQYF TGTGCCACCAGTGACCCCCGACTAGCGGGAGCCCCGCGAACAGATACGCAGTATTTT TRBD2 TRBJ2-3 . TRBV24-1
CASSFGTDYEQYF TGCGCCAGCAGCTTTGGGACAGACTACGAGCAGTACTTC TRBD1 TRBJ2-7 . TRBV5-1
CASSPIYTGELFF TGTGCCAGCAGTCCTATATACACCGGGGAGCTGTTTTTT . TRBJ2-2 . TRBV7-6
CASSKGTGTRSNNEQFF TGTGCCAGCAGCAAGGGCACCGGGACTAGGTCGAACAATGAGCAGTTCTTC TRBD2 TRBJ2-1 . TRBV5-4
CASRRRTGRVLLETQYF TGTGCCAGCAGGAGACGGACAGGGCGAGTTTTATTAGAGACCCAGTACTTC TRBD1 TRBJ2-5 . TRBV28
CASSFGSLNEQYF TGTGCCAGCAGCTTCGGGAGTCTCAACGAGCAGTACTTC . TRBJ2-7 . TRBV7-9
CASSIMGSSYEQYF TGTGCCAGTAGTATTATGGGCAGTTCATACGAGCAGTACTTC . TRBJ2-7 . TRBV19
CASRWTAEAFF TGTGCCAGCAGATGGACAGCAGAAGCTTTCTTT . TRBJ1-1 . TRBV6-5
CSARDREQFF TGCAGTGCTAGGGACAGGGAGCAGTTCTTC TRBD1 TRBJ2-1 . TRBV20-1
CATSDGSNRGGNTIYF TGTGCCACCAGTGATGGTAGTAACCGGGGTGGAAACACCATATATTTT . TRBJ1-3 . TRBV24-1
CASTGGAGVSEQFF TGTGCCAGCACCGGAGGAGCGGGAGTATCTGAGCAGTTCTTC TRBD2 TRBJ2-1 . TRBV19
CASSLPQGGNIQYF TGTGCCAGCAGCTTACCACAGGGGGGGAACATTCAGTACTTC . TRBJ2-4 . TRBV5-6
CSVTEDNEKLFF TGCAGCGTGACAGAGGATAATGAAAAACTGTTTTTT . TRBJ1-4 . TRBV29-1
CASSLRLNEQFF TGTGCCAGCAGTTTACGACTCAATGAGCAGTTCTTC . TRBJ2-1 . TRBV27
CASSLGQGMNTEAFF TGTGCCAGCAGCCTTGGACAGGGGATGAACACTGAAGCTTTCTTT TRBD1 TRBJ1-1 . TRBV7-9
CASSKSLYGPF TGTGCCAGCAGCAAAAGCTTATATGGGCCTTTT . TRBJ1-1 . TRBV21-1
CASSSGSWDEKLFF TGCGCCAGCAGTTCCGGGTCGTGGGATGAAAAACTGTTTTTT . TRBJ1-4 . TRBV5-1
CASSQVGGEQYF TGTGCCAGCAGCCAAGTAGGGGGCGAGCAGTACTTC . TRBJ2-7 . TRBV4-2
CASSPWDRGNTGELFF TGTGCCAGCAGCCCCTGGGACAGGGGGAACACCGGGGAGCTGTTTTTT TRBD1 TRBJ2-2 once TRBV7-9
CASSPRGTDEQYF TGTGCCAGTAGTCCGAGGGGGACAGACGAGCAGTACTTC TRBD1 TRBJ2-7 . TRBV19
CASSRSGNTIYF TGTGCCAGCAGCCGCTCTGGAAACACCATATATTTT . TRBJ1-3 . TRBV11-3
CASSLGQGAPGGELFF TGTGCCAGCAGCTTGGGACAGGGGGCGCCGGGCGGGGAGCTGTTTTTT TRBD1 TRBJ2-2 once TRBV11-3
CASTARVQRANSPLHF TGTGCCAGTACCGCGAGGGTTCAAAGAGCTAATTCACCCCTCCACTTT . TRBJ1-6 . TRBV19
CASSLFGGGAPGELFF TGTGCCAGCAGTTTATTCGGCGGGGGGGCCCCCGGGGAGCTGTTTTTT TRBD2 TRBJ2-2 . TRBV28